This T cell receptor (beta chain) appears in the sequencing data of a study of CD8+ T cells in alopecia areata. At the level of the study: The authors scored treated patients' severity by affected scalp percentage.

With respect to this clone: The antigen is undetermined.

Stated treatment: oral pan-JAK inhibitor, 5-10 mg twice daily. PBMC-derived CD4+ and CD8+ T cells were sorted. Study results and caveats: Persistence in scalp and blood during tofacitinib was observed for many expanded lesional clones.

Reverse transcribed after extraction, RNA yielded cDNA as the sequencing template. Sequenced by immunoSEQ multiplex PCR; TCRdb stores in-frame clones only, minus some. Among about 300,000 clones listed, more than 45% were seen once. This clonotype originated in a human donor with alopecia areata. This material consisted of CD4+ T cells sorted from blood, taken at week 24, from a patient treated with tofacitinib.

The CDR3 reads CSVLPGGETQYF. CDR3 DNA sequence: TGCAGCGTTCTCCCAGGGGGGGAGACCCAGTACTTC. V is TRBV29-1 and J is TRBJ2-5; a possible D gene is TRBD1 (7 bases). The CDR3 sequence is 12 residues long. Trimming pared 5 bases from V and 5 bases from J, leaving 12 bases between. Germline V gene lookup returns CDR1 SQVTM and CDR2 ANQGSEA.